Shown below are 18 T cell receptor beta chains from a single sample sequenced in a study of T-cell reconstitution after alpha-beta-depleted transplantation in children. Construction of the TCRbeta library involved unique molecular identifiers. TCRdb re-called the PCR reads with MiXCR, one entry per CDR3 protein. The sample holds fewer than 550,000 distinct CDR3 sequences, approximately 10% seen once. The material was PBMCs, mostly from graft donor cells, obtained 180 days after TCRalphabeta/CD19-depleted stem cell transplant. The receptor source for this set is a female patient between 2 and 15 years old who had a stem cell transplant for aplastic anemia, so the T cells may come from the graft donor.

This clonotype has more than one count but fewer than ten. The genes are TRBV10-3 and TRBJ2-7; D unresolved. Trimming cost V 4 bases and J 5 bases, with 12 bases left between them. This CDR3 contains 13 residues. CDR1 is ENHRY and CDR2 is SYGVKD in the germline V gene. The CDR3 nucleotides read TGTGCCATCAGTGGGGCCGGGTCTCACGAGCAGTACGTC. Its translation is CAISGAGSHEQYV.

The table lists this clonotype with a few counts. The genes are TRBV27 and TRBJ2-5; D not resolved. This CDR3 spans 12 amino acids. V was cut by 1 base and J by 1 base, with 1 base left in between. Germline-derived CDR1 and CDR2 are MNHEY and SMNVEV (reference sequence). The CDR3 sequence is CASSLCQETQYF. Written as DNA, the CDR3 is TGTGCCAGCAGTTTATGCCAAGAGACCCAGTACTTC.

This sequence joins TRBV10-2 and TRBJ2-1; 10 nucleotides line up with TRBD1. The CDR3 spans 16 residues. CDR1 is WSHSY, CDR2 SAAADI, per germline. The V gene end was trimmed by 7 bases and the J gene end by 2 bases; junction bases not matched to a gene: 8. CDR3: CASTGEGTGAYNEQFF. Here the CDR3 DNA reads TGCGCCAGCACCGGGGAGGGGACAGGGGCCTACAATGAGCAGTTCTTC.

This clonotype turned up a few times. This sequence joins TRBV7-6 and TRBJ1-1; tentative D call: TRBD1 (6 bases). Germline lookup yields CDR1 SGHVS and CDR2 FNYEAQ. The CDR3 runs 16 residues. Trimming stripped 2 bases from V and 1 base from J, with 14 bases between. The CDR3 here is CASSLKGGNRNTEAFF. DNA of the CDR3: TGTGCCAGCAGCTTAAAAGGGGGGAACAGGAACACTGAAGCTTTCTTT.

This clonotype was observed a single time. This chain connects TRBV3-1 to TRBJ2-7; TRBD2 aligns across 16 bases. This CDR3 contains 17 residues. Germline assignment: CDR1 LGHDT and CDR2 YNNKEL (reference sequence). The CDR3 region is CATSNQGTSGRVHEQYV. DNA of the CDR3: TGTGCCACCAGCAACCAGGGGACTAGCGGGAGGGTCCACGAGCAGTACGTC.

This chain links TRBV7-9 with TRBJ2-2; no definite D call. The V end was cut by 5 bases, the J end by 7 bases, with 11 bases between. This CDR3 has 13 amino acids. The germline CDR1 and CDR2 sequences are SEHNR and FQNEAQ (reference sequence). Here the CDR3 reads CASSPYIDGELFF. CDR3 sequence (DNA): TGTGCCAGCAGCCCGTATATCGACGGGGAGCTGTTTTTT.

In DNA form, the CDR3 reads TGTGCCAGCAGTTGGAGAGAGGGAGGGCAGTACTTC. Its protein is CASSWREGGQYF. J is TRBJ2-7 and V is TRBV6-2 or TRBV6-3, with a weak D call TRBD2 (6 bases). Trimming shortened V by 4 bases and J by 9 bases, and 13 bases separated the two germline ends. Germline CDR1 is MNHEY and CDR2 is SVGEGT. CDR3 length: 12 residues.

V gene TRBV20-1 combines with J gene TRBJ2-7, with TRBD2 matching 10 bases. The J segment lost 3 bases and the V segment lost 3 bases, leaving 5 bases of the junction unmatched. The length of the CDR3 is 14 residues. The germline V gene encodes CDR1 DFQATT and CDR2 SNEGSKA (reference sequence). Here the CDR3 reads CSARSSGSIYEQYF. The CDR3 DNA reads as TGCAGTGCTAGGTCTAGCGGGAGTATCTACGAGCAGTACTTC.

This clonotype appeared a few times. The rearrangement links TRBV11-1 to TRBJ1-5; D remains unclear. Trimming stripped 5 bases from V and 6 bases from J, with 11 bases between. The germline CDR1 and CDR2 sequences are SGHAT and FQDESV (reference sequence). This CDR3 region has 13 residues. CDR3 bases: TGTGCCAGCAGCACGACTGGAGCTCAGCCCCAGCATTTT. Residues: CASSTTGAQPQHF.

This clonotype was seen a few times. The V and J genes are TRBV5-1 and TRBJ1-2; a weak D match, TRBD1 (5 bases). The CDR3 length is 14 residues. CDR1 SGHRS and CDR2 YFSETQ come from the germline V gene. V was cut by 4 bases and J by 10 bases, with 20 bases left in between. DNA for the CDR3: TGCGCCAGCAGCCTAGGGCCGGACACTCTAGACTACACCTTC. Residues: CASSLGPDTLDYTF.

This clonotype was seen a few times. The V and J genes are TRBV20-1 and TRBJ1-5, with no clear D. Looked up from germline, CDR1 is DFQATT and CDR2 is SNEGSKA (reference sequence). The CDR3 totals 16 residues. V was shortened by 0 bases and J by 0 bases, with 12 bases between the two germline ends. The CDR3 spells CSAREPGGYSNQPQHF. Here the CDR3 DNA reads TGCAGTGCTAGAGAACCTGGCGGTTATAGCAATCAGCCCCAGCATTTT.

This clonotype has ten or more counts. The chain joins TRBV18 to TRBJ2-1; 10 bases map to TRBD2. V was pared by 1 base and J by 9 bases, with 6 bases of the junction left unmatched. Germline CDR1 and CDR2: KGHSH and LQKENI. The CDR3 extends over 15 amino acids. CDR3 residues: CASSPLAGGGGEQFF. The CDR3 nucleotides are TGTGCCAGCTCACCACTAGCGGGAGGTGGCGGTGAGCAGTTCTTC.

The CDR3 here is CASSEGASGSCEQYF. The CDR3 DNA reads as TGTGCCAGCAGTGAAGGGGCTAGCGGGAGCTGCGAGCAGTACTTC. This chain connects TRBV2 to TRBJ2-7; 10 bases agree with TRBD2. CDR1 SNHLY and CDR2 FYNNEI come from the germline V gene. This CDR3 spans 15 amino acids. Trimming at V came to 1 base and at J to 6 bases, leaving 6 bases not matched to a gene.

This clonotype was detected many times. The rearrangement uses TRBV5-1 and TRBJ2-1; a possible D gene is TRBD2 (6 bases). Germline V gene sequence: CDR1 SGHRS, CDR2 YFSETQ. V shed 9 bases and J shed 3 bases, with 10 bases lying between them. CDR3 length equals 12 residues. The CDR3 sequence is CATSGLYNEQFF. The CDR3 region has the DNA TGCGCCACCTCGGGACTCTACAATGAGCAGTTCTTC. The full variable domain, its missing parts supplied by reference TRBV5-1 and TRBJ2-1, is KAGVTQTPRYLIKTRGQQVTLSCSPISGHRSVSWYQQTPGQGLQFLFEYFSETQRNKGNFPGRFSGRQFSNSRSEMNVSTLELGDSALYLCATSGLYNEQFFGPGTRLTVL.

The table lists this clonotype with a few counts. This chain links TRBV11-2 with TRBJ1-1; 9 bases agree with TRBD1. V lost 5 bases to trimming and J lost 5 bases; unmatched junction nucleotides: 6. The CDR3 consists of 14 residues. Looked up from germline, CDR1 is SGHAT and CDR2 is FQNNGV. For the CDR3, the DNA is TGTGCCAGCAGCGTACAGGGGGCCAGAACTGAAGCTTTCTTT. Protein sequence: CASSVQGARTEAFF.

This clonotype has a handful of counts. This chain's CDR3 is CASSVLRGQGNEQFF. The CDR3 coding sequence is TGTGCCAGCAGTGTGTTAAGGGGACAGGGGAATGAGCAGTTCTTC. The V call is TRBV25-1, the J call TRBJ2-1; 10 nucleotides align to TRBD1. V was pared by 4 bases and J by 7 bases, with 7 bases of the junction left unmatched. The CDR3 sequence is 15 residues long. The germline gives CDR1 MGHDK, CDR2 SYGVNS.

The chain combines TRBV6-5 with TRBJ2-1; TRBD2 might be the D (6 bases). The CDR3 loop spans 16 amino acids. The V end lost 0 bases, the J end lost 4 bases, and 13 bases lay between the germline ends. Per the germline V gene, CDR1 is MNHEY and CDR2 is SVGAGI. CDR3 amino acids: CASSYSTLGGYNEQFF. In DNA form, the CDR3 reads TGTGCCAGCAGTTACTCGACTCTTGGGGGGTACAATGAGCAGTTCTTC.

Many counts were recorded for this clonotype. The chain joins TRBV13 to TRBJ1-4, with D possibly matching TRBD1 (5 bases). Germline V lookup: CDR1 PRHDT, CDR2 FYEKMQ (reference sequence). The V and J ends lost 1 base and 7 bases respectively, with 10 bases between them. The CDR3 sequence is 14 residues long. The CDR3 loop reads CASSLEQGGEKLFF. The CDR3 bases are TGTGCCAGCAGCTTAGAGCAGGGTGGTGAAAAACTGTTTTTT.